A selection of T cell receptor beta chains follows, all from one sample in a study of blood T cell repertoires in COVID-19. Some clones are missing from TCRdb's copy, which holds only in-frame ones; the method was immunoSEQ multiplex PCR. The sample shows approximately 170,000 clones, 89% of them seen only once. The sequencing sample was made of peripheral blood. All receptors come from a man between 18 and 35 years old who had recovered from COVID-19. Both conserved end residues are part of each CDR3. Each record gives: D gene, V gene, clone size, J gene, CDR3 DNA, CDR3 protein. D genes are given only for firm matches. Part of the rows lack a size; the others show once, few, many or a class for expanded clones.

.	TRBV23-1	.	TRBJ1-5	TGCGCCAGCAGTCCCGGAGGGCCCCAGCATTTT	CASSPGGPQHF
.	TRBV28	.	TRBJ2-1	TGTGCCAGCAGTCCCTTTAGGGGTGATATTGACAATGAGCAGTTCTTC	CASSPFRGDIDNEQFF
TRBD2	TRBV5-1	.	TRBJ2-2	TGCGCCAGCAGCCGGGACTACCAGAACACCGGGGAGCTGTTTTTT	CASSRDYQNTGELFF
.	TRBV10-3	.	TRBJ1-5	TGTGCCATCAGTGAGTCGTTGCGAGGTGGCAATCAGCCCCAGCATTTT	CAISESLRGGNQPQHF
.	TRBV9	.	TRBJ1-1	TGTGCCAGCAGCCCACAGGTAACTGAAAGCACTGAAGCTTTCTTT	CASSPQVTESTEAFF
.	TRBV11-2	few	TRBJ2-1	TGTGCCAGCAGCTTAAGCTCGAGCGGAACGGGTGAGCAGTTCTTC	CASSLSSSGTGEQFF
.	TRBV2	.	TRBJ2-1	TGTGCCAGCAGTTCTGAGCGGACCCCCTACAATGAGCAGTTCTTC	CASSSERTPYNEQFF
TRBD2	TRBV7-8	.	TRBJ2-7	TGTGCCAGCAGCTTAGCTAGCGGGAGGAGGAACGAGCAGTACTTC	CASSLASGRRNEQYF
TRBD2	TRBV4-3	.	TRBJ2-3	TGCGCCAGCAGCCAAGATCTTCGGACTAGCGGCACAGATACGCAGTATTTT	CASSQDLRTSGTDTQYF
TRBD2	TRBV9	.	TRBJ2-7	TGTGCCAGCAGCCCGGGACTAGCCAGCGAGCAGTACTTC	CASSPGLASEQYF
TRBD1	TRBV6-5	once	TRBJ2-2	TGTGCCAGCAAAAGGGGGCAGGCGAACGGGGAGCTGTTTTTT	CASKRGQANGELFF
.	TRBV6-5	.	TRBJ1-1	TGTGCCAGCAGTTACTCGAGGGGGGGCAAGGACACTGAAGCTTTCTTT	CASSYSRGGKDTEAFF
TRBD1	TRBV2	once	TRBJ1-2	TGTGCCAGCAGGGGACAGGGGTACTATGGCTACACCTTC	CASRGQGYYGYTF
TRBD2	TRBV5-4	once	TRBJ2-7	TGTGCCAGCAGCAGGGATAGCGGGAGTATCAACGAGCAGTACTTC	CASSRDSGSINEQYF
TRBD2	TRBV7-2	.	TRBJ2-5	TGTGCCAGCAGCCAGGGACTAGCGGGACAAGAGACCCAGTACTTC	CASSQGLAGQETQYF
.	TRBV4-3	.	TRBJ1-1	TGCGCCAGCAGCCAAGATAATGGAGAAAACACTGAAGCTTTCTTT	CASSQDNGENTEAFF
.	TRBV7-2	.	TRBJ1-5	TGTGCCAGCAGCCCCTCCCAGGGCAATAGCAATCAGCCCCAGCATTTT	CASSPSQGNSNQPQHF
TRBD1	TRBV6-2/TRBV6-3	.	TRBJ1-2	TGTGCCAGCAGTTACTCGACAGGGGGCGCGAGTGGCTACACCTTC	CASSYSTGGASGYTF
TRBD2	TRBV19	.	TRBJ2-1	TGTGCCAGTAGTTCCTGGGCTCTCGGGCTAGCGGGAGGGTACAATGAGCAGTTCTTC	CASSSWALGLAGGYNEQFF
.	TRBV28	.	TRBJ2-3	TGTGCCAGCAGCCTTCAACCGTCACAGGTCAACACAGATACGCAGTATTTT	CASSLQPSQVNTDTQYF
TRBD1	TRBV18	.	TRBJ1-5	TGTGCCAGCTCACCATTTACAGGGGAAACCAATCAGCCCCAGCATTTT	CASSPFTGETNQPQHF
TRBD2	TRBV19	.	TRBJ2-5	TGTGCCAGTAGTATGTCCCTCGGACTAGCGACCCAGACCCAGTACTTC	CASSMSLGLATQTQYF
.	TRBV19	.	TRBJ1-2	TGTGCCGGACTAGAACCCGGCTATGGCTACACCTTC	CAGLEPGYGYTF
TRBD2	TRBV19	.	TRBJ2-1	TGTGCCAGTAGTCCCATAGCGGGAGGCTCCTACAATGAGCAGTTCTTC	CASSPIAGGSYNEQFF
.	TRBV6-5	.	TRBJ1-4	TGTGCCAGCAGAGGGGTTAGTACTACTAATGAAAAACTGTTTTTT	CASRGVSTTNEKLFF
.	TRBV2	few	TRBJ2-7	TGTGCCAGCAGCCTGGACAGCGAGCAGTACTTC	CASSLDSEQYF
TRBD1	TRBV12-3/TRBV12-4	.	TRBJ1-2	TGTGCCAGCAGTTCGGGACAGGGCCGGGGCTACACCTTC	CASSSGQGRGYTF